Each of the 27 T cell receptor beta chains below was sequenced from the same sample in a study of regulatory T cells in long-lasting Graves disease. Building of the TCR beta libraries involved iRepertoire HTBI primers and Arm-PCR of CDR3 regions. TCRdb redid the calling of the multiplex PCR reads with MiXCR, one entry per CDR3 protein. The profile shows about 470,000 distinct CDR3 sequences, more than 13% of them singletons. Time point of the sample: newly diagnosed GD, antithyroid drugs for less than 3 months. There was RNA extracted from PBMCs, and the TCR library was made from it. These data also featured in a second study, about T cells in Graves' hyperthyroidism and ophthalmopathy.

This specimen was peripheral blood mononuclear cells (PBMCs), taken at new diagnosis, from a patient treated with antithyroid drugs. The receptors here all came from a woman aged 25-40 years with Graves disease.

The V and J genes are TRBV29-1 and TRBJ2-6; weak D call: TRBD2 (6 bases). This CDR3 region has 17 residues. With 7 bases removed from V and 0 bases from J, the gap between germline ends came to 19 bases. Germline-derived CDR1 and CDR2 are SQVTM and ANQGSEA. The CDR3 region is CSGWGEVPISGANVLTF. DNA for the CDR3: TGCAGCGGGTGGGGGGAGGTACCCATCTCTGGGGCCAACGTCCTGACTTTC.

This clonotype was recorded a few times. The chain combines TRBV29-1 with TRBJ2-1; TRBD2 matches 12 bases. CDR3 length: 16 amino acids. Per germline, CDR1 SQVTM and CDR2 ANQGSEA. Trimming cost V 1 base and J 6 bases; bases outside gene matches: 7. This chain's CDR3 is CSVEGLAGGPSNEQFF. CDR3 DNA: TGCAGCGTTGAAGGCCTAGCGGGAGGGCCCTCCAATGAGCAGTTCTTC.

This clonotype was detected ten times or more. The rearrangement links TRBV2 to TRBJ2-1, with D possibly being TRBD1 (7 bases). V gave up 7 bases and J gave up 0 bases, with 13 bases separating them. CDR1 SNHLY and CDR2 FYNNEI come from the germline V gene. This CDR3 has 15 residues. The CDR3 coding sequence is TGTGCCAGCACGGCAGGGGGGAGCTCCTACAATGAGCAGTTCTTC. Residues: CASTAGGSSYNEQFF.

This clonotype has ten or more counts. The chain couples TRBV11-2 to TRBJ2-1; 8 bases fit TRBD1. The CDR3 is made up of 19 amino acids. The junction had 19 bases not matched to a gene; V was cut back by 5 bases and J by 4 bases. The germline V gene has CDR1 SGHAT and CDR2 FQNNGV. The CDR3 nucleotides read TGTGCCAGCAGCCCGCTGACAGGGGCATCCCAATTGCCTTACAATGAGCAGTTCTTC. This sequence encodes CASSPLTGASQLPYNEQFF.

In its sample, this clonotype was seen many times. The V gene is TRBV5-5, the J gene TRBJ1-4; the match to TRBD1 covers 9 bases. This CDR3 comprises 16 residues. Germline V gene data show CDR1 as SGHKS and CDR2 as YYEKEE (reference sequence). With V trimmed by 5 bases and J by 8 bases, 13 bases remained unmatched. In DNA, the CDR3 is TGTGCCAGCAGTTTTAGCCCGGGACAGGGTCAGGAAAAACTGTTTTTT. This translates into CASSFSPGQGQEKLFF.

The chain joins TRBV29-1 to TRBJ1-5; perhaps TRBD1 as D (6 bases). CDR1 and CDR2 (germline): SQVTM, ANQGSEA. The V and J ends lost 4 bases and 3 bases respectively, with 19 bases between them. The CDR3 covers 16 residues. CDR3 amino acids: CSVALTGGSINQPQHF. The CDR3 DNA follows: TGCAGCGTTGCCCTGACAGGAGGATCTATCAATCAGCCCCAGCATTTT.

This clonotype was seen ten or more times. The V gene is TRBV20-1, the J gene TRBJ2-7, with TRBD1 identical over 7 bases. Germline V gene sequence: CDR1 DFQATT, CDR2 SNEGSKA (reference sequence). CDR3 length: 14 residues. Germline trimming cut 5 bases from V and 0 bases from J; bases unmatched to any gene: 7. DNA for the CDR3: TGCAGTGCTTTTGGACAGGACCTCTCCTACGAGCAGTACTTC. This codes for CSAFGQDLSYEQYF.

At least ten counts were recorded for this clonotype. The CDR3 sequence: CAISGTSGSEQYF. The DNA for the CDR3 is TGTGCCATCAGCGGAACTAGCGGGAGCGAGCAGTACTTC. J is TRBJ2-7 and V is TRBV10-3; 11 nucleotides line up with TRBD2. Germline trimming cut 6 bases from V and 6 bases from J; bases unmatched to any gene: 4. This CDR3 is built from 13 residues. Germline V gives CDR1 ENHRY, CDR2 SYGVKD.

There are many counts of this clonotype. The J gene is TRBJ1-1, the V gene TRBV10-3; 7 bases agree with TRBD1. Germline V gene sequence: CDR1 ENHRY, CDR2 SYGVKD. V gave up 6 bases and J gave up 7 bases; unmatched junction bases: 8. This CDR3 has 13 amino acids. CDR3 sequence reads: CAISLTGAHEAFF. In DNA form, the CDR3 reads TGTGCCATCAGCCTCACAGGGGCCCATGAAGCTTTCTTT.

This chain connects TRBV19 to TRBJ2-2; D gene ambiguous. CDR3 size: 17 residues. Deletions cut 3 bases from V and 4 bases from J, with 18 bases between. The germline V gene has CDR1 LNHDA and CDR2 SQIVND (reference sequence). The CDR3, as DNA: TGTGCCAGTAGTATTCCCCGGATCAAACATGGCACCGGGGAGCTGTTTTTT. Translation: CASSIPRIKHGTGELFF.

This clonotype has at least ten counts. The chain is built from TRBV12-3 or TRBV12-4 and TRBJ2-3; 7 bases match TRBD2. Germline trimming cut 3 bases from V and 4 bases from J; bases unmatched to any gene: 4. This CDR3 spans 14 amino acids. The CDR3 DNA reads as TGTGCCAGCAGTTTTGGGGGGGAAGCAGATACGCAGTATTTT. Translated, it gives CASSFGGEADTQYF.

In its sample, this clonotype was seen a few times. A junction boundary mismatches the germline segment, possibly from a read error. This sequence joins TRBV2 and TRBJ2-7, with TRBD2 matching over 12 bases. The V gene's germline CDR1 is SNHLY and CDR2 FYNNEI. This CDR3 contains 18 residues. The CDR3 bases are TGTGCCAGCACCAACCTGGGCAAGACTAGCGGGAGATCCTACGGGCAGTACTTC. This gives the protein CASTNLGKTSGRSYGQYF. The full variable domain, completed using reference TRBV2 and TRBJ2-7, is EPEVTQTPSHQVTQMGQEVILRCVPISNHLYFYWYRQILGQKVEFLVSFYNNEISEKSEIFDDQFSVERPDGSNFTLKIRSTKLEDSAMYFCASTNLGKTSGRSYGQYFGPGTRLTVT.

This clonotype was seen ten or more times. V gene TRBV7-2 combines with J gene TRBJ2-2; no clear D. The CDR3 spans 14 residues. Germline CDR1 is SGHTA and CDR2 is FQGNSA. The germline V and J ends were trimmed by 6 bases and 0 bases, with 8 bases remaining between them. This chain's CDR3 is CASRGIANTGELFF. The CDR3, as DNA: TGTGCCAGCAGAGGGATCGCGAACACCGGGGAGCTGTTTTTT.

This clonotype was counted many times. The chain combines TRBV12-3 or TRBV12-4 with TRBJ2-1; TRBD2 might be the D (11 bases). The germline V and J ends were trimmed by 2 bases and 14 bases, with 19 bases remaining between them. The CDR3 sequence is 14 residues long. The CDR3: CASSLLAGGQGEFF. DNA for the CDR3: TGTGCCAGCAGTTTACTAGCGGGAGGACAGGGGGAGTTCTTC.

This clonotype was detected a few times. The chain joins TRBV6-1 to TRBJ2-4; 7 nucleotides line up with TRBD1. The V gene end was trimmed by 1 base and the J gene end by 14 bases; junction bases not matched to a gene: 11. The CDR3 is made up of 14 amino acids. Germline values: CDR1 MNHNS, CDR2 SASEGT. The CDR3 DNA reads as TGTGCCAGCAGTGAAGAGTTTTTAGGGGGCGCAGAGTACTTC. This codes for CASSEEFLGGAEYF.

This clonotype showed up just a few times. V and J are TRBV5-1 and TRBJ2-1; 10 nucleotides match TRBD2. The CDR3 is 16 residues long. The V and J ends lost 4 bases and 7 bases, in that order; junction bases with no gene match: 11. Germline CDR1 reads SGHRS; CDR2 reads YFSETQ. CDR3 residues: CASSLGASGSGNEQFF. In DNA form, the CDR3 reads TGCGCCAGCAGCCTGGGGGCTAGCGGGAGTGGAAATGAGCAGTTCTTC.

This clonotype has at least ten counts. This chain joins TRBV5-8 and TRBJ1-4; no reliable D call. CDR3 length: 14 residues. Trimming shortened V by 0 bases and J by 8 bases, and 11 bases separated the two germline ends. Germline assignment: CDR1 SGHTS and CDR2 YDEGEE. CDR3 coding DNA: TGTGCCAGCAGCTTGGGGAGTTGGCAGGAAAAACTGTTTTTT. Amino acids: CASSLGSWQEKLFF.

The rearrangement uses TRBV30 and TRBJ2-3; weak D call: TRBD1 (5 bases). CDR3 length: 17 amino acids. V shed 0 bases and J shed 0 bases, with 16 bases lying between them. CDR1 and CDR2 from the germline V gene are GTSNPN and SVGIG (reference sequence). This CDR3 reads CAWSVSGRARSTDTQYF. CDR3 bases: TGTGCCTGGAGTGTATCGGGCAGGGCGAGGAGCACAGATACGCAGTATTTT.

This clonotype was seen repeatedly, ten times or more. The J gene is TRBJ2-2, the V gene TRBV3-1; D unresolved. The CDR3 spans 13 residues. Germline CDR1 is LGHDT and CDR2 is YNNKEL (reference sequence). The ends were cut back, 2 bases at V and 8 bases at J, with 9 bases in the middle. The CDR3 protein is CASSQLDRGELFF. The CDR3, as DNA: TGTGCCAGCAGCCAACTAGATCGAGGGGAGCTGTTTTTT.

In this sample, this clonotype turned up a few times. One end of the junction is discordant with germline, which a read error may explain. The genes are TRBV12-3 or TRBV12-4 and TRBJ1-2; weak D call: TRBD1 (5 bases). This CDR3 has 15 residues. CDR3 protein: CACSSRDFRNYGYTF. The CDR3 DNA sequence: TGTGCCTGCAGTTCTCGGGACTTCCGAAACTATGGCTACACCTTC.

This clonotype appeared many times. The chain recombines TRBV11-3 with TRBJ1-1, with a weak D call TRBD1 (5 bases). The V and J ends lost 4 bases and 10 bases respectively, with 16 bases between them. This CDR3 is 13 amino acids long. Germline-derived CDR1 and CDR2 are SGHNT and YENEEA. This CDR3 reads CASSSDDRSSAFF. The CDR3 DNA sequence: TGTGCCAGCAGCTCCGACGACAGATCATCAGCTTTCTTT.

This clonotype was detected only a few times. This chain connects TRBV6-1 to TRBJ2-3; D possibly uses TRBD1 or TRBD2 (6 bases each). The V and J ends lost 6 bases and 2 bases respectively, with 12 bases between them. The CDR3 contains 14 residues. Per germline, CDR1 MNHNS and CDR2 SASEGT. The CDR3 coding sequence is TGTGCCAGCAGGGGGGGCCGCATCACAGATACGCAGTATTTT. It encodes CASRGGRITDTQYF.

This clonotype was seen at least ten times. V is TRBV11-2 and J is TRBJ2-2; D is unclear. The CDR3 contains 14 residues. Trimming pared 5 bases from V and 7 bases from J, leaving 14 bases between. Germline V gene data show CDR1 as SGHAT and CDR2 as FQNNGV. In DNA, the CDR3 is TGTGCCAGCAGCCCACTACTGCGACACGGGGAGCTGTTTTTT. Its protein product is CASSPLLRHGELFF.

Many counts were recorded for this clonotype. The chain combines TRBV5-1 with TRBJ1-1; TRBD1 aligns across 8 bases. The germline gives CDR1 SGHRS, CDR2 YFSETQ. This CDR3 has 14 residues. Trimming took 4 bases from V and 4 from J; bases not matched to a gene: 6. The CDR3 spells CASSGGQGATEAFF. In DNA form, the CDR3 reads TGCGCCAGCAGCGGCGGACAGGGAGCCACTGAAGCTTTCTTT.

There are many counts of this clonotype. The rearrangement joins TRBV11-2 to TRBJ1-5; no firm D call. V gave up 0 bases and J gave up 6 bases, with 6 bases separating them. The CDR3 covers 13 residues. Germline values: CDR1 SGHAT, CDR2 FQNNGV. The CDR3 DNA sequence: TGTGCCAGCAGCTTAGACAGATTTCAGCCCCAGCATTTT. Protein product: CASSLDRFQPQHF. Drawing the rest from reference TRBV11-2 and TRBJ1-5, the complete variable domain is EAGVAQSPRYKIIEKRQSVAFWCNPISGHATLYWYQQILGQGPKLLIQFQNNGVVDDSQLPKDRFSAERLKGVDSTLKIQPAKLEDSAVYLCASSLDRFQPQHFGDGTRLSIL.

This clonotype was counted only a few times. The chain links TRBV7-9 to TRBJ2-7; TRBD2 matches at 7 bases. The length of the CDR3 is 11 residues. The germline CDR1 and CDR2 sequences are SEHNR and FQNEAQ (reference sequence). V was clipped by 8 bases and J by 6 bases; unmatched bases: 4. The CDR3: CASGRVGEQYF. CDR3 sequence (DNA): TGTGCCAGCGGGAGGGTTGGCGAGCAGTACTTC.

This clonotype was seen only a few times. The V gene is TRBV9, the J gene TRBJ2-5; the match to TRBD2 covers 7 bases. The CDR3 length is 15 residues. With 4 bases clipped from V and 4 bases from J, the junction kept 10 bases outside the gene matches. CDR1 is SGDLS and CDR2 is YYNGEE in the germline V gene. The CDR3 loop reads CASSPNPGEGETQYF. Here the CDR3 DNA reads TGTGCCAGCAGCCCGAACCCGGGGGAGGGAGAGACCCAGTACTTC. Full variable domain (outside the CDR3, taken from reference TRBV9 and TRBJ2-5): DSGVTQTPKHLITATGQRVTLRCSPRSGDLSVYWYQQSLDQGLQFLIQYYNGEERAKGNILERFSAQQFPDLHSELNLSSLELGDSALYFCASSPNPGEGETQYFGPGTRLLVL.